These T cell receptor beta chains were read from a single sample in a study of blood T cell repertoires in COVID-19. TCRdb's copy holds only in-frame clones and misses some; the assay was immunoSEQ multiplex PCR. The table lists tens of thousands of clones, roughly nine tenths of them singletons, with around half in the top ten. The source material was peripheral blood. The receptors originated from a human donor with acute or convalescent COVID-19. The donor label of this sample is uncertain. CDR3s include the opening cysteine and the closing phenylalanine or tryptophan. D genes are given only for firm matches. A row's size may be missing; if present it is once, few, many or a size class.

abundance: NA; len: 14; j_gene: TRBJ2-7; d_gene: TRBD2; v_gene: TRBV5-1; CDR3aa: CASSYQGLAYEQYF; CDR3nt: TGCGCCAGCAGCTACCAGGGACTAGCGTACGAGCAGTACTTC
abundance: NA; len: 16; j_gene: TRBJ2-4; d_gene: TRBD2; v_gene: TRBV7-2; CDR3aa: CASSLAWRGGANIQYF; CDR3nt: TGTGCCAGCAGCTTAGCGTGGCGGGGGGGCGCAAACATTCAGTACTTC
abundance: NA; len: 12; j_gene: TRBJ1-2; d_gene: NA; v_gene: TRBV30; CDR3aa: CAWSGNLGGYTF; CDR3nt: TGTGCCTGGAGCGGGAACCTAGGGGGCTACACCTTC
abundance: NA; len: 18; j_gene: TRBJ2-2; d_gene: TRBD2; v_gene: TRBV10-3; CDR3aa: CAISHSGTSGANTGELFF; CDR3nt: TGTGCCATCAGTCACTCCGGGACTAGCGGGGCGAACACCGGGGAGCTGTTTTTT
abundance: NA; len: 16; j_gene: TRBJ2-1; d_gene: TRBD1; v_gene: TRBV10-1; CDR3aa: CASSESRTGGYNEQFF; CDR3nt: TGCGCCAGCAGTGAGTCCCGGACAGGGGGCTACAATGAGCAGTTCTTC
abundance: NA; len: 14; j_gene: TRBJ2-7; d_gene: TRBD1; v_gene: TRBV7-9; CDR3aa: CASSLGTGPYEQYF; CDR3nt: TGTGCCAGCAGCTTAGGGACAGGGCCCTACGAGCAGTACTTC
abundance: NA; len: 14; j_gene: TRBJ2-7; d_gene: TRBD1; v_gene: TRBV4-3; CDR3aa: CASSSRTGGDEQYF; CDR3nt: TGCGCCAGCAGCAGCCGGACAGGGGGCGACGAGCAGTACTTC
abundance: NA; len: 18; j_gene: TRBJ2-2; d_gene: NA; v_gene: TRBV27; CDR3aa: CASSFSERTYSNTGELFF; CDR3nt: TGTGCCAGCAGTTTTTCTGAGAGGACTTATTCGAACACCGGGGAGCTGTTTTTT
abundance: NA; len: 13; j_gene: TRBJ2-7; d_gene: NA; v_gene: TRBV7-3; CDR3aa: CASSLMAGLEQYF; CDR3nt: TGTGCCAGCAGCTTAATGGCAGGGTTAGAGCAGTACTTC
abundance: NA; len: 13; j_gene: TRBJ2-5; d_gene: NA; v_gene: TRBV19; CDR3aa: CASSPGPPGTQYF; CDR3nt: TGTGCCAGTAGTCCTGGGCCACCTGGGACCCAGTACTTC
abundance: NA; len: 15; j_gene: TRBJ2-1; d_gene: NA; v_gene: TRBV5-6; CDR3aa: CASSQSGSPYNEQFF; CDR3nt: TGTGCCAGCAGCCAAAGCGGGTCCCCCTACAATGAGCAGTTCTTC
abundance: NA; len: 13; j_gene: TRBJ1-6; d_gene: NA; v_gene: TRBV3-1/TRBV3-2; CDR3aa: CASSPVTGLTLHF; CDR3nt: TGTGCCAGCAGCCCCGTGACAGGTCTAACTCTCCACTTT
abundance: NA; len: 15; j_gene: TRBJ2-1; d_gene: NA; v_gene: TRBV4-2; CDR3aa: CASSQEGARYNEQFF; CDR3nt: TGTGCCAGCAGCCAAGAAGGGGCCAGGTACAATGAGCAGTTCTTC
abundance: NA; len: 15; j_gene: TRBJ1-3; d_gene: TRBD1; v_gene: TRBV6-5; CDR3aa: CASRIPGGYGNTIYF; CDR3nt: TGTGCCAGCAGGATACCAGGGGGGTATGGAAACACCATATATTTT
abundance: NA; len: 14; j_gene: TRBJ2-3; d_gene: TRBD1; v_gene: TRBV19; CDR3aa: CASSRGQGTDTQYF; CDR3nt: TGTGCCAGTAGCCGCGGACAGGGCACAGATACGCAGTATTTT
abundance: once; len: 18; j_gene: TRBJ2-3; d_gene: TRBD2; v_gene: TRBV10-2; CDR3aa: CASSESKGLAGDTDTQYF; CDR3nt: TGCGCCAGCAGTGAGTCGAAAGGACTAGCGGGGGACACAGATACGCAGTATTTT
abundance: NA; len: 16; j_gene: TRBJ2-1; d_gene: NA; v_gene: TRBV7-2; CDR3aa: CASSYWGVSSYNEQFF; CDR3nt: TGTGCCAGCAGTTACTGGGGGGTGAGCTCCTACAATGAGCAGTTCTTC
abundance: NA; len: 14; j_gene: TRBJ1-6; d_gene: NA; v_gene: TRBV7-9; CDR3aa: CASTPGAYNSPLHF; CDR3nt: TGTGCCAGCACTCCAGGGGCGTATAATTCACCCCTCCACTTT
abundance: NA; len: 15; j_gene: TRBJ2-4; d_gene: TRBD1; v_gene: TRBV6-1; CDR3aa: CASSEGVDRRNIQYF; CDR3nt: TGTGCCAGCAGTGAAGGGGTGGACAGGCGGAACATTCAGTACTTC
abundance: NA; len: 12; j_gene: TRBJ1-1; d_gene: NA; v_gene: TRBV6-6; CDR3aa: CASRGLDTEAFF; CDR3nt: TGTGCCAGCAGGGGCTTGGACACTGAAGCTTTCTTT